This T cell receptor beta chain originates from a study of T-cell reconstitution after alpha-beta-depleted transplantation in children. Study findings and constraints: One year after transplant, T-cell counts and diversity came mostly from newly produced T cells.

During its preparation, the TCRbeta library received unique molecular identifiers. TCRdb independently ran MiXCR on the PCR reads; one entry per CDR3 protein. The table includes hundreds of thousands of distinct CDR3 sequences, roughly 24% detected once. Points on this clonotype: The antigen is not known.

Germline-derived CDR1 and CDR2 are KGHSH and LQKENI. V was shortened by 3 bases and J by 3 bases, with 8 bases between the two germline ends. The CDR3 length is 13 residues. Sequences were derived from PBMCs, mostly from graft donor cells, sampled 360 days after TCRalphabeta/CD19-depleted stem cell transplant. The V gene is TRBV18, the J gene TRBJ1-1; tentative D call: TRBD1 (5 bases). The source is a boy in the first two years of life who had a stem cell transplant for acute myeloid leukemia, so the T cells may come from the graft donor. CDR3 sequence reads: CASSPDRYTEAFF. In DNA form, the CDR3 reads TGTGCCAGCTCACCCGACAGATACACTGAAGCTTTCTTT.